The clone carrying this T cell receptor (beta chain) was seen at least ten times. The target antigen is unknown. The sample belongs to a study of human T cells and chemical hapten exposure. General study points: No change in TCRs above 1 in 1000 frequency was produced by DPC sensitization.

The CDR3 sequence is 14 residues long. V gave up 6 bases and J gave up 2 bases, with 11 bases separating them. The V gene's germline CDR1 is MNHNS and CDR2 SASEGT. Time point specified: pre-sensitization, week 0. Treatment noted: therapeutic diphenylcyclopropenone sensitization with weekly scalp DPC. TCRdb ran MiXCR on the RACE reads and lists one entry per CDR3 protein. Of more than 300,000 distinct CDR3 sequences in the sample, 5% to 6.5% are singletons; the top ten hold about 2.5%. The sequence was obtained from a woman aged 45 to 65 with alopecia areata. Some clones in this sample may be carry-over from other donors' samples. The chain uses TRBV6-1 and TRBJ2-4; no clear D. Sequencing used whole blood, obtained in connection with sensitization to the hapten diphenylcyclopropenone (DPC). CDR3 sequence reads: CASSQEITKNIQYF. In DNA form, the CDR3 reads TGTGCCAGCAGCCAGGAGATAACCAAAAACATTCAGTACTTC.